The 5 T cell receptor beta chains below all came from one sample that was sequenced in a study of shared clonotypes between healthy human individuals. The naive CD8 subset, CD45RO-negative cells positively selected for CCR7, excluded terminally differentiated effector memory CD45RA+ cells. TCRdb's copy holds only in-frame clones and misses some; the assay was immunoSEQ multiplex PCR. The sample shows millions of clones, approximately 94% of them seen only once. Sequencing was done on a sample of naive CD8+ T cells from PBMCs. The receptors were sampled from a man between 18 and 29 years old in good health. Some clones in this sample may be carry-over from other donors' samples.

The genes are TRBV11-3 and TRBJ2-1; 7 bases are shared with TRBD2. The V segment lost 0 bases and the J segment 2 bases; nucleotides outside the gene matches: 4. Germline V gene sequence: CDR1 SGHNT, CDR2 YENEEA. The length of the CDR3 is 16 residues. The CDR3: CASSLDLAATYNEQFF. Written as DNA, the CDR3 is TGTGCCAGCAGCTTAGATCTAGCGGCCACCTACAATGAGCAGTTCTTC. The entire variable domain, with the rest obtained from reference TRBV11-3 and TRBJ2-1, is as follows: EAGVVQSPRYKIIEKKQPVAFWCNPISGHNTLYWYLQNLGQGPELLIRYENEEAVDDSQLPKDRFSAERLKGVDSTLKIQPAELGDSAVYLCASSLDLAATYNEQFFGPGTRLTVL.

The genes are TRBV4-1 and TRBJ2-5; D possibly matches TRBD1 or TRBD2 (7 bases each). The length of the CDR3 is 16 residues. With 5 bases removed from V and 1 base from J, the gap between germline ends came to 17 bases. The V gene's germline CDR1 is MGHRA and CDR2 YSYEKL. CDR3: CASSVRGGLVQETQYF. CDR3 DNA sequence: TGCGCCAGCAGCGTCAGGGGGGGCTTAGTCCAAGAGACCCAGTACTTC.

This chain joins TRBV28 and TRBJ2-1; 8 bases match TRBD2. V lost 2 bases and J lost 8; bases outside the gene matches: 11. The length of the CDR3 is 16 residues. Per germline, CDR1 MDHEN and CDR2 SYDVKM. For the CDR3, the DNA is TGTGCCAGCAGTTTAGGGTCGGCGGGAGGTTGGCATGAGCAGTTCTTC. It encodes CASSLGSAGGWHEQFF.

The chain recombines TRBV11-2 with TRBJ2-5; 7 nucleotides agree with TRBD1. Per the germline V gene, CDR1 is SGHAT and CDR2 is FQNNGV. Losses at the gene ends were 1 base for V and 5 bases for J; bases not matched to a gene: 4. The CDR3 sequence is 14 residues long. CDR3 in DNA: TGTGCCAGCAGCTTAGTGCCACAGGGGGAGACCCAGTACTTC. It specifies CASSLVPQGETQYF. The variable domain in full, completed from reference TRBV11-2 and TRBJ2-5, reads EAGVAQSPRYKIIEKRQSVAFWCNPISGHATLYWYQQILGQGPKLLIQFQNNGVVDDSQLPKDRFSAERLKGVDSTLKIQPAKLEDSAVYLCASSLVPQGETQYFGPGTRLLVL.

This chain links TRBV9 with TRBJ1-3; D call uncertain. The germline gives CDR1 SGDLS, CDR2 YYNGEE. This CDR3 comprises 16 residues. Between the trimmed V and J ends, which lost 0 bases and 2 bases, there was a span of 12 bases. CDR3 sequence (DNA): TGTGCCAGCAGCGTAGGATCCCTTCTCGCTGGAAACACCATATATTTT. This gives the protein CASSVGSLLAGNTIYF.